Listed below are T cell receptor beta chains from one sample, sequenced in a study of blood T cell repertoires in COVID-19. Repertoires were generated with immunoSEQ multiplex PCR, while TCRdb's copy carries only in-frame clones and drops some. The table includes about 250,000 clones, under 90% detected once. Sequenced material: PBMCs or T cells enriched from blood (not recorded which). Receptor source: a man aged 40-49 years who had recovered from COVID-19. CDR3s include the opening cysteine and the closing phenylalanine or tryptophan. A D gene is named only where the DNA matches it firmly. Clone size is given for some rows only: seen once, a few or many times, or a class if the clone is expanded.

length	V	D	size	J	CDR3	DNA
15	TRBV6-5	-	once	TRBJ1-6	CASSYSDKGNSPLHF	TGTGCCAGCAGTTACTCGGACAAGGGGAATTCACCCCTCCACTTT
15	TRBV6-2/TRBV6-3	TRBD1	-	TRBJ1-2	CASSYRTQGAGGYTF	TGTGCCAGCAGTTACCGAACACAGGGGGCCGGCGGCTACACCTTC
13	TRBV27	-	-	TRBJ1-2	CASNAGAGAGYTF	TGTGCCAGCAACGCCGGCGCAGGGGCGGGCTACACCTTC
15	TRBV7-2	-	few	TRBJ2-2	CASSPTPANTGELFF	TGTGCCAGCAGCCCGACACCCGCGAACACCGGGGAGCTGTTTTTT
15	TRBV7-8	TRBD1	once	TRBJ2-7	CASSLGVGQGYEQYF	TGTGCCAGCAGCTTAGGTGTTGGACAGGGGTACGAGCAGTACTTC
12	TRBV9	-	-	TRBJ2-7	CASSRGGGEQYF	TGTGCCAGCAGCCGTGGAGGAGGTGAGCAGTACTTC
17	TRBV21-1	-	-	TRBJ2-4	CASSKGGAPVVKNIQYF	TGTGCCAGCAGCAAAGGTGGGGCACCCGTAGTCAAAAACATTCAGTACTTC
14	TRBV28	-	-	TRBJ2-7	CASSPILSSYEQYF	TGTGCCAGCAGCCCGATACTAAGCTCCTACGAGCAGTACTTC
14	TRBV19	-	-	TRBJ2-5	CASSMQGILETQYF	TGTGCCAGTAGTATGCAGGGGATTTTAGAGACCCAGTACTTC
12	TRBV2	-	-	TRBJ1-2	CASSGEAGGYTF	TGTGCCAGCAGTGGGGAGGCGGGTGGCTACACCTTC
17	TRBV15	-	-	TRBJ2-7	CATSRGLQGGPSYEQYF	TGTGCCACCAGCAGAGGTTTACAGGGCGGACCGTCCTACGAGCAGTACTTC
14	TRBV5-5	TRBD1	-	TRBJ1-2	CASSTRDRGYGYTF	TGTGCCAGCAGCACCCGGGACAGGGGCTATGGCTACACCTTC
14	TRBV7-2	TRBD1	-	TRBJ1-1	CASSTQGGDTEAFF	TGTGCCAGCTCCACCCAGGGGGGAGACACTGAAGCTTTCTTT
13	TRBV6-2/TRBV6-3	TRBD1	-	TRBJ2-7	CASSYRQGSEQYF	TGTGCCAGCAGTTACCGACAGGGAAGCGAGCAGTACTTC
16	TRBV7-9	-	-	TRBJ1-2	CASSLSTGVYNYGYTF	TGTGCCAGCAGCTTATCCACAGGAGTCTACAACTATGGCTACACCTTC
13	TRBV9	-	-	TRBJ2-1	CASSPELGGREFF	TGTGCCAGCAGCCCGGAATTAGGCGGCAGAGAGTTCTTC
15	TRBV5-1	-	-	TRBJ2-5	CASSAAAGTQETQYF	TGCGCCAGCAGCGCAGCGGCGGGGACCCAAGAGACCCAGTACTTC
16	TRBV7-9	-	-	TRBJ2-7	CASSLDPTDNAYEQYF	TGTGCCAGCAGCTTAGACCCGACGGACAACGCCTACGAGCAGTACTTC
14	TRBV5-5	TRBD2	-	TRBJ2-7	CASRDSGSLYEQYF	TGTGCCAGCAGGGATAGCGGGAGTCTCTACGAGCAGTACTTC
18	TRBV7-8	-	-	TRBJ2-5	CASSLTTLGQGTRQTQYF	TGTGCCAGCAGCTTAACTACTTTGGGGCAGGGGACCCGGCAGACCCAGTACTTC
19	TRBV5-1	TRBD1	-	TRBJ2-1	CASSLSARLSQVRGNEQFF	TGCGCCAGCAGCTTGTCAGCTAGGTTAAGCCAGGTCAGGGGGAATGAGCAGTTCTTC
12	TRBV19	-	-	TRBJ1-2	CASSTMDISYTF	TGTGCCAGTAGTACCATGGACATAAGCTACACCTTC
14	TRBV29-1	TRBD1	few	TRBJ1-1	CSGLTGAMNTEAFF	TGCAGCGGGTTAACAGGGGCCATGAACACTGAAGCTTTCTTT
12	TRBV5-4	-	-	TRBJ2-1	CATTGRGNEQFF	TGTGCCACCACCGGACGCGGGAACGAGCAGTTCTTC
15	TRBV6-6	-	-	TRBJ2-5	CASSYPRQGQETQYF	TGTGCCAGCAGTTACCCGCGGCAGGGGCAAGAGACCCAGTACTTC
16	TRBV28	TRBD2	-	TRBJ2-1	CASTLPGLAPYNEQFF	TGTGCCAGCACCCTCCCTGGACTAGCGCCCTACAATGAGCAGTTCTTC
14	TRBV27	TRBD1	-	TRBJ1-4	CASSVQGLQEKLFF	TGTGCCAGCAGTGTACAGGGGCTTCAGGAAAAACTGTTTTTT
13	TRBV4-2	-	-	TRBJ1-1	CASSQDSSTEAFF	TGTGCCAGCAGCCAAGACTCGAGCACTGAAGCTTTCTTT
15	TRBV15	TRBD1	-	TRBJ2-1	CATSRDIQGRNEQFF	TGTGCCACCAGCAGAGATATACAGGGGCGCAATGAGCAGTTCTTC
15	TRBV18	TRBD1	-	TRBJ1-6	CASSIRDRDDSPLHF	TGTGCCAGCTCAATCCGGGACAGGGATGATTCACCCCTCCACTTT
15	TRBV6-5	-	-	TRBJ2-7	CAGQTATGVSYEQYF	TGTGCCGGCCAAACCGCTACGGGGGTTTCCTACGAGCAGTACTTC
16	TRBV27	-	-	TRBJ1-5	CASSLSGGLGNQPQHF	TGTGCCAGCAGTTTATCGGGAGGTTTAGGCAATCAGCCCCAGCATTTT
16	TRBV19	TRBD2	once	TRBJ2-7	CASSTEKAGVHYEQYF	TGTGCCAGTAGTACCGAAAAAGCGGGAGTTCACTACGAGCAGTACTTC
17	TRBV7-2	TRBD1	-	TRBJ1-3	CASSSLTGPGAGNTIYF	TGTGCCAGCAGCTCACTGACAGGGCCGGGGGCTGGAAACACCATATATTTT
16	TRBV4-2	TRBD1	-	TRBJ2-2	CASSQRTGMNTGELFF	TGTGCCAGCAGCCAGCGGACAGGCATGAACACCGGGGAGCTGTTTTTT
14	TRBV7-6	-	-	TRBJ2-7	CASSLAYGRYEQYF	TGTGCCAGCAGCTTAGCGTATGGCAGGTACGAGCAGTACTTC
15	TRBV6-5	TRBD1	-	TRBJ1-2	CASSYLGQGLYGYTF	TGTGCCAGCAGTTACCTGGGACAGGGCCTCTATGGCTACACCTTC
15	TRBV19	-	-	TRBJ1-2	CASSIGQGPWDGYTF	TGTGCCAGTAGTATAGGGCAGGGTCCCTGGGATGGCTACACCTTC
17	TRBV5-4	-	-	TRBJ2-2	CASSLGGVGFSGGELFF	TGTGCCAGCAGCTTGGGCGGGGTCGGGTTTAGTGGCGGGGAGCTGTTTTTT
15	TRBV30	-	-	TRBJ2-2	CAWSVVLANTGELFF	TGTGCCTGGAGTGTTGTTCTCGCGAACACCGGGGAGCTGTTTTTT
16	TRBV4-2	TRBD2	once	TRBJ2-3	CASSQALAGGTDTQYF	TGTGCCAGCAGCCAAGCTCTAGCGGGAGGCACAGATACGCAGTATTTT
14	TRBV30	TRBD1	-	TRBJ1-3	CAWRVTGGGNTIYF	TGTGCCTGGAGGGTTACAGGGGGCGGAAACACCATATATTTT
16	TRBV10-3	TRBD1	-	TRBJ1-5	CAISESPGGSNQPQHF	TGTGCCATCAGTGAGTCCCCAGGGGGTAGCAATCAGCCCCAGCATTTT
14	TRBV7-9	TRBD1	-	TRBJ2-5	CASKNFGTGGPKDF	TGTGCCAGCAAAAATTTCGGGACAGGGGGACCCAAGGACTTC
12	TRBV7-9	TRBD1	-	TRBJ1-2	CASSLTGHGYTF	TGTGCCAGCAGCCTGACAGGGCATGGCTACACCTTC
12	TRBV6-2/TRBV6-3	-	-	TRBJ1-5	CASSYSEGPQHF	TGTGCCAGCAGTTACTCGGAGGGGCCCCAGCATTTT
16	TRBV9	TRBD1	-	TRBJ1-6	CASSVDRDRGYSPLHF	TGTGCCAGCAGCGTCGACCGGGACAGGGGTTACTCACCCCTCCACTTT
14	TRBV3-1/TRBV3-2	-	-	TRBJ2-2	CASSQRRDTGELFF	TGTGCCAGCAGCCAGAGGCGGGACACCGGGGAGCTGTTTTTT
14	TRBV11-2	-	-	TRBJ1-1	CASSWSGGETEAFF	TGTGCCAGCAGCTGGTCGGGGGGGGAAACTGAAGCTTTCTTT
14	TRBV5-1	TRBD1	-	TRBJ2-1	CASSLPGPYRGQFF	TGCGCCAGCAGCTTGCCAGGGCCCTACAGGGGGCAGTTCTTC
14	TRBV11-3	-	once	TRBJ2-1	CASSLGAVNNEQFF	TGTGCCAGCAGCTTAGGCGCGGTCAACAATGAGCAGTTCTTC
14	TRBV7-9	-	-	TRBJ1-3	CASSLLAGGNTIYF	TGTGCCAGCAGCTTATTGGCAGGGGGAAACACCATATATTTT
17	TRBV28	TRBD2	-	TRBJ2-7	CASSSVGVAGREYEQYF	TGTGCCAGCAGTTCGGTCGGGGTCGCAGGGAGGGAATACGAGCAGTACTTC
13	TRBV6-5	-	few	TRBJ2-5	CASSYSSGDTQYF	TGTGCCAGCAGTTACTCGTCAGGGGATACCCAGTACTTC
16	TRBV4-1	TRBD2	few	TRBJ2-3	CASSLISGRVSDTQYF	TGCGCCAGCAGCCTAATTAGCGGGAGGGTCTCAGATACGCAGTATTTT